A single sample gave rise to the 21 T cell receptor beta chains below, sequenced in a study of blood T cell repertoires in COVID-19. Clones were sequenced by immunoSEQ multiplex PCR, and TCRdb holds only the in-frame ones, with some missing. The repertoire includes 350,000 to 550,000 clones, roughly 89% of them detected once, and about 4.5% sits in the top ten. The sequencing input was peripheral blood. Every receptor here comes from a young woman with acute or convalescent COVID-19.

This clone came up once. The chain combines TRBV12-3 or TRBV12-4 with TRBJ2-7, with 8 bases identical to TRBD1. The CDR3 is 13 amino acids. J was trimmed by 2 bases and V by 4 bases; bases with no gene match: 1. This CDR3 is CASSSTGAYEQYF. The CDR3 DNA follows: TGTGCCAGCAGTTCGACAGGGGCCTACGAGCAGTACTTC.

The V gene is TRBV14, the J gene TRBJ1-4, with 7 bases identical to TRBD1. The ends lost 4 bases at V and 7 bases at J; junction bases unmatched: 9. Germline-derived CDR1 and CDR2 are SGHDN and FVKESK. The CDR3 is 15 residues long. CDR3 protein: CASSLMDRRGEKLFF. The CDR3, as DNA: TGTGCCAGCAGCCTTATGGACAGGCGAGGTGAAAAACTGTTTTTT.

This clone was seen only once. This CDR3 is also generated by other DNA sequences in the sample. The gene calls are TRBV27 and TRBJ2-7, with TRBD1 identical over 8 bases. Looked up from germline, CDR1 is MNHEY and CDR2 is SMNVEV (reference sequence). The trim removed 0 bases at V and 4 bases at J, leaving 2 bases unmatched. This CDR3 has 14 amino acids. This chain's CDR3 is CASSLSDRGYEQYF. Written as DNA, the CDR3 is TGTGCCAGCAGTTTATCCGACAGGGGATACGAGCAGTACTTC.

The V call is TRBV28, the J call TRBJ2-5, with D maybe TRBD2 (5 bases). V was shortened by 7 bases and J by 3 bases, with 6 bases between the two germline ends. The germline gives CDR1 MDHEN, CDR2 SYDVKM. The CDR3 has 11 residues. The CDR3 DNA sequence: TGTGCCAGCAAGACTAAAGAGACCCAGTACTTC. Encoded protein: CASKTKETQYF. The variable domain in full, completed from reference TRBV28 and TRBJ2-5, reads DVKVTQSSRYLVKRTGEKVFLECVQDMDHENMFWYRQDPGLGLRLIYFSYDVKMKEKGDIPEGYSVSREKKERFSLILESASTNQTSMYLCASKTKETQYFGPGTRLLVL.

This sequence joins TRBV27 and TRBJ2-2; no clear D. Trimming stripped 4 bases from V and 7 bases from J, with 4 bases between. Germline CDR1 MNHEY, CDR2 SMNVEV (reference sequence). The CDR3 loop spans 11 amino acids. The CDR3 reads CASSSGGELFF. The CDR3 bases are TGTGCCAGCAGTTCCGGCGGGGAGCTGTTTTTT.

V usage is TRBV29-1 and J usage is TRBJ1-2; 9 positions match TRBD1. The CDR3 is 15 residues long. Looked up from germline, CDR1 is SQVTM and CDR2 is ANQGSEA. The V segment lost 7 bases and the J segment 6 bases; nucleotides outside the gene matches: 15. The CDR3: CSARGTGWWSDGYTF. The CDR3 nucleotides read TGCAGCGCACGCGGGACAGGGTGGTGGTCGGATGGCTACACCTTC.

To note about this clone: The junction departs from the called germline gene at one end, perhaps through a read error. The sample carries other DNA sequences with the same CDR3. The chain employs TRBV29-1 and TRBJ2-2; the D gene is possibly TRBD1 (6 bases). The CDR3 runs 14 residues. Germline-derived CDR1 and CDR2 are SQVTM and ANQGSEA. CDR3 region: CSVEDRSNTGELFF. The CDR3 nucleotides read TGCAGCGTCGAAGACAGGTCAAACACCGGGGAGCTGTTTTTT.

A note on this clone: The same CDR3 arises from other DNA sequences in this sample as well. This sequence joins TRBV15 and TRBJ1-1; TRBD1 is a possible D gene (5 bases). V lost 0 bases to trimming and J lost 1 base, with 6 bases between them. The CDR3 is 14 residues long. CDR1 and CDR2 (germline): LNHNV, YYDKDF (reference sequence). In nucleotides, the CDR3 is TGTGCCACCAGCAGAGATAGGGGGAACACTGAAGCTTTCTTT. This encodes CATSRDRGNTEAFF.

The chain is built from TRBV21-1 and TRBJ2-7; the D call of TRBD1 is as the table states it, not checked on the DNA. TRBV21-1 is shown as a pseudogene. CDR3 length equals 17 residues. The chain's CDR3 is CASSSLRTGGYSYEQYF. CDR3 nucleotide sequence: TGTGCCAGCAGCAGTCTGAGGACAGGGGGGTATTCCTACGAGCAGTACTTC.

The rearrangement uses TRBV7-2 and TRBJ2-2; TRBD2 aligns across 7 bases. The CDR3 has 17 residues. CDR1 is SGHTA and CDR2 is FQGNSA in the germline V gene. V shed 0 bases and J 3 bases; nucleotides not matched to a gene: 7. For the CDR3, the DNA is TGTGCCAGCAGCTTAGCGCTAACTAGCGTCGACACCGGGGAGCTGTTTTTT. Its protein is CASSLALTSVDTGELFF.

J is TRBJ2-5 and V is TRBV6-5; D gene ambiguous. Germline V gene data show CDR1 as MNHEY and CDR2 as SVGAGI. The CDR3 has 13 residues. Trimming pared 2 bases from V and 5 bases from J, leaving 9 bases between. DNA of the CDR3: TGTGCCAGCAGTTACGGGCTTCGGGAGACCCAGTACTTC. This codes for CASSYGLRETQYF.

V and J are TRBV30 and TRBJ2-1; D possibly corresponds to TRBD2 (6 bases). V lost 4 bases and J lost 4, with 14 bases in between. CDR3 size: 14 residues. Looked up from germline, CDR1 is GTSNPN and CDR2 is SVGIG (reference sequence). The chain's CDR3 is CAWNPGDHYNEQFF. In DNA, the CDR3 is TGTGCCTGGAATCCGGGGGATCATTACAATGAGCAGTTCTTC.

Here the CDR3 DNA reads TGTGCCAGCAGTGGGCAACCGGACAGGGGTCGGAACGACTACACCTTC. This encodes CASSGQPDRGRNDYTF. The V gene is TRBV2, the J gene TRBJ1-2; 9 bases line up with TRBD1. Germline CDR1 and CDR2: SNHLY and FYNNEI. The length of the CDR3 is 16 residues. The V gene end was trimmed by 4 bases and the J gene end by 10 bases; junction bases not matched to a gene: 16.

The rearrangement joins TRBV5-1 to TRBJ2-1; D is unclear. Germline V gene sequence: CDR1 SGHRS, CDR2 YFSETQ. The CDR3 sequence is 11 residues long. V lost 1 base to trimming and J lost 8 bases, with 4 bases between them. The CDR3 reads CASSLTDEQFF. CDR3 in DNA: TGCGCCAGCAGCTTGACAGATGAGCAGTTCTTC.

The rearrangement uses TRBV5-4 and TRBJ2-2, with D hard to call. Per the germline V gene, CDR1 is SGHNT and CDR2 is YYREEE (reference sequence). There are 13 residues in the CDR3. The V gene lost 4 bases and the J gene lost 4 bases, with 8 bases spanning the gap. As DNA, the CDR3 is TGTGCCAGCAGCCGACAAGGCACCGGGGAGCTGTTTTTT. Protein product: CASSRQGTGELFF.

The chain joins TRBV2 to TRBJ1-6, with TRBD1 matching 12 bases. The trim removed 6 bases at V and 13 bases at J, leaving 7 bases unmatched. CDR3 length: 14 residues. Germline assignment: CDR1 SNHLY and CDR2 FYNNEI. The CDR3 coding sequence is TGTGCCAGCAGCCCGGGACAGGGGGCCCTGCCCCTCCACTTT. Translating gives CASSPGQGALPLHF.

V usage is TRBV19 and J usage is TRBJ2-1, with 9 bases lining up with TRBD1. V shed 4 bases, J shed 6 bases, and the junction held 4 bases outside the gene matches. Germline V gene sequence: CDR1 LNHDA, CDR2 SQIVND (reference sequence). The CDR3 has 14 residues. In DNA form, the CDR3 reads TGTGCCAGTAGTACGGGACAGGGTGGCAATGAGCAGTTCTTC. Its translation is CASSTGQGGNEQFF.

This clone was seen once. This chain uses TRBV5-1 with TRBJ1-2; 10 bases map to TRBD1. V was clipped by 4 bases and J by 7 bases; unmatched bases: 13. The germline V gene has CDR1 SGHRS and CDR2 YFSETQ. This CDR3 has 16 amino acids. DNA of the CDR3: TGCGCCAGCAGCATGGGACAGGGGCGGACAGGAGGTGGCTACACCTTC. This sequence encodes CASSMGQGRTGGGYTF.

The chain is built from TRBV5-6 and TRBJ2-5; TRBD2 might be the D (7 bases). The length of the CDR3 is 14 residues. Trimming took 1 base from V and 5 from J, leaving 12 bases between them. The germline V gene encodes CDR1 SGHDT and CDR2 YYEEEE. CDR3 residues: CASSLRGAGETQYF. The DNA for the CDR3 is TGTGCCAGCAGCTTGCGGGGGGCTGGGGAGACCCAGTACTTC.

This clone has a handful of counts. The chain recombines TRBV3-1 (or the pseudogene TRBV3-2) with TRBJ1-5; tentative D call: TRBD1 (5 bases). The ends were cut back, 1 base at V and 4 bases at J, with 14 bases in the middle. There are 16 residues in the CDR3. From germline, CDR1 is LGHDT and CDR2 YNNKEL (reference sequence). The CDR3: CASSQGGAGKNQPQHF. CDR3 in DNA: TGTGCCAGCAGCCAAGGAGGAGCAGGGAAGAATCAGCCCCAGCATTTT.

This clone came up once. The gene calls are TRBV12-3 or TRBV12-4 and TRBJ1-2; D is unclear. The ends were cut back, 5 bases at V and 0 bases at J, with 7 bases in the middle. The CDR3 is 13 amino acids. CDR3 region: CASSTSTNYGYTF. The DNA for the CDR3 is TGTGCCAGCAGTACCTCTACTAACTATGGCTACACCTTC.